The rows below give T cell receptor beta chains drawn from one sample of a study of beta chain features in type 1 diabetes. Generated by immunoSEQ multiplex PCR, the TCRdb table keeps only in-frame clones and is missing some. The profile shows approximately 15,000 clones, approximately 76% of them singletons. Material: stem cell memory CD4+ T cells from blood. The receptor source for this set is a young woman with type 1 diabetes. CDR3s include the opening cysteine and the closing phenylalanine or tryptophan. A D gene is named only where the DNA matches it firmly. Size is omitted from some rows. Given values are once, few, many or a class for expanded clones.

clone_size,v_call,j_call,d_call,cdr3_length,cdr3_nt,cdr3_aa
few,TRBV29-1,TRBJ2-1,-,9,TGCAGCGTTGAACCTCAGCAGTTCTTC,CSVEPQQFF
-,TRBV19,TRBJ2-2,-,15,TGTGCCAGTAGTATTGGGGCGGCGCACACCGGGGAGCTGTTTTTT,CASSIGAAHTGELFF
-,TRBV19,TRBJ1-1,-,14,TGTGCCAGTAGTATCCAGGGGACGACGGCTGAAGCTTTCTTT,CASSIQGTTAEAFF
-,TRBV29-1,TRBJ2-3,TRBD1,13,TGCAGCGTTCGGAAGGGGGCCACAGATACGCAGTATTTT,CSVRKGATDTQYF
-,TRBV5-1,TRBJ1-3,TRBD1,15,TGCGCCAGCAGCTGGACAGGAGACTCTGGAAACACCATATATTTT,CASSWTGDSGNTIYF
-,TRBV5-1,TRBJ2-3,TRBD2,17,TGCGCCAGCAGCTTGGCAAAACTAGCGAAAGGCACAGATACGCAGTATTTT,CASSLAKLAKGTDTQYF
-,TRBV9,TRBJ2-1,-,14,TGTGCCAGCAGCGTAGAAATAGCCAACAATGAGCAGTTCTTC,CASSVEIANNEQFF
-,TRBV7-2,TRBJ1-5,-,16,TGTGCCAGCAGCCCACAAGCAGGGGTTAGCAATCAGCCCCAGCATTTT,CASSPQAGVSNQPQHF
-,TRBV7-9,TRBJ2-1,TRBD1,15,TGTGCCAGCAGCCCCCCGACAGGGGGATCTCATGAGCAGTTCTTC,CASSPPTGGSHEQFF
-,TRBV7-2,TRBJ1-3,-,17,TGTGCCAGCAGCTCTTGGGGGGGGGCCCTCGGTGGAAACACCATATATTTT,CASSSWGGALGGNTIYF
-,TRBV9,TRBJ2-3,-,15,TGTGCCAGCAGCGTCCAGGGGGGAGGCACAGATACGCAGTATTTT,CASSVQGGGTDTQYF
-,TRBV5-1,TRBJ2-5,-,14,TGCGCCAGCAGCGACGGACCGACGGGGGAGACCCAGTACTTC,CASSDGPTGETQYF
-,TRBV28,TRBJ2-3,-,13,TGTGCCAGCAGCTCCCCCAGCACAGATACGCAGTATTTT,CASSSPSTDTQYF
-,TRBV25-1,TRBJ1-5,-,13,TGTGCCAGCAGTGTGGCAGGGAATCAGCCCCAGCATTTT,CASSVAGNQPQHF
-,TRBV28,TRBJ2-1,TRBD1,15,TGTGCCAGCAGCCAGCCGGGACAGGGACTGTTCGAGCAGTTCTTC,CASSQPGQGLFEQFF
-,TRBV30,TRBJ2-1,-,11,TGTGCCTGGAGTGTCCGCAATGAGCAGTTCTTC,CAWSVRNEQFF
-,TRBV9,TRBJ1-5,TRBD1,15,TGTGCCAGCAGCCCACAGGGGGCAATCAATCAGCCCCAGCATTTT,CASSPQGAINQPQHF
-,TRBV19,TRBJ2-7,-,13,TGTGCCACGAAACCCAGGGGTCTCCACGAGCAGTACTTC,CATKPRGLHEQYF
-,TRBV6-6,TRBJ2-3,-,15,TGTGCCAGCAGTTACGCGGGGAAGGGCACAGATACGCAGTATTTT,CASSYAGKGTDTQYF
-,TRBV19,TRBJ2-5,-,13,TGTGCCAGTAGCGCCCCGGGGTTGGAGACCCAGTACTTC,CASSAPGLETQYF
-,TRBV27,TRBJ1-5,-,14,TGTGCCAGCAGTTTAGAGCCCGCTACGGGGCCCCAGCATTTT,CASSLEPATGPQHF
-,TRBV10-1,TRBJ2-2,TRBD1,16,TGCGCCAGCAGTGATCCGGGACAGGGGGTTGCCGGGGAGCTGTTTTTT,CASSDPGQGVAGELFF
-,TRBV6-5,TRBJ2-5,-,12,TGTGCCAGCAAGAGAGGGAGAGAGACCCAGTACTTC,CASKRGRETQYF
-,TRBV6-1,TRBJ1-5,TRBD1,15,TGTGCCAGCACCCCCGAGGGACAGCCGAATCAGCCCCAGCATTTT,CASTPEGQPNQPQHF
-,TRBV5-1,TRBJ2-3,-,15,TGCGCCAGCAAAGTCAGGGGAACTAGCACAGATACGCAGTATTTT,CASKVRGTSTDTQYF
-,TRBV6-5,TRBJ1-1,-,13,TGTGCCAGCAGAACCAGGGTTTACACTGAAGCTTTCTTT,CASRTRVYTEAFF
few,TRBV10-2,TRBJ1-2,-,13,TGCGCCAGCAGTGAAAGAGTTAACTATGGCTACACCTTC,CASSERVNYGYTF
few,TRBV5-1,TRBJ2-1,TRBD2,18,TGCGCCAGCAGCTTGGCACTAGCGGGAGGGCCGAGAGGCAATGAGCAGTTCTTC,CASSLALAGGPRGNEQFF
-,TRBV5-1,TRBJ2-7,TRBD2,14,TGCGCCAGCAGGGGAGCGGGAGCAACCTACGAGCAGTACTTC,CASRGAGATYEQYF
-,TRBV11-2,TRBJ1-1,-,14,TGTGCCAGCAGCTACCTAGCTTCGGAGAGTGAAGCTTTCTTT,CASSYLASESEAFF
once,TRBV19,TRBJ2-2,TRBD2,18,TGTGCCAGTAGTATCTTGGGTCGGGGACTAGCGGGAGGGCCAGGGCTGTTTTTT,CASSILGRGLAGGPGLFF
-,TRBV10-3,TRBJ2-2,-,16,TGTGCCATCAGTGAGTCGAAGAATAGTTACGCCGGGGAGCTGTTTTTT,CAISESKNSYAGELFF
-,TRBV7-2,TRBJ2-3,TRBD2,18,TGTGCCAGCAGCCGTTTACCTCCGGGACTAGCGGGATCAGATACGCAGTATTTT,CASSRLPPGLAGSDTQYF
-,TRBV5-1,TRBJ2-6,-,16,TGCGCCAGCAGCTTGGGGACAAGCTCTGGGGCCAACGTCCTGACTTTC,CASSLGTSSGANVLTF
-,TRBV28,TRBJ1-5,-,15,TGTGCCAGCAGCCTAACCGGGGGTAGCAATCAGCCCCAGCATTTT,CASSLTGGSNQPQHF
-,TRBV4-3,TRBJ2-1,TRBD2,13,TGCGCCAGCAGCCAAGTGGGGGGGAATGAGCAGTTCTTC,CASSQVGGNEQFF
-,TRBV21-1,TRBJ2-5,-,17,TGTGCCAGCAGCAAAGTGTGGGTAGACAGGGGCCAAGAGACCCAGTACTTC,CASSKVWVDRGQETQYF
-,TRBV7-2,TRBJ2-5,-,14,TGTGCCAGCAGCTTCCGATGGCACCAAGAGACCCAGTACTTC,CASSFRWHQETQYF
-,TRBV11-2,TRBJ1-1,TRBD1,14,TGTGCCAGCAGCCCACGTCCCGGGACAGGGAATAATGTCTTT,CASSPRPGTGNNVF
-,TRBV5-4,TRBJ2-7,TRBD2,17,TGTGCCAGCAGCTTATTTAGCGGGAGGGCCAGGGCCTACGAGCAGTACTTC,CASSLFSGRARAYEQYF
-,TRBV5-1,TRBJ2-1,TRBD2,14,TGCGCCAGCAGCTCGGGACTAGCGGGAGGCCAGGAGTTCTTC,CASSSGLAGGQEFF
-,TRBV30,TRBJ2-7,-,15,TGTGCCTGGACCGAGACCGGGACAGCCTCTTACGGGGGGTACTTC,CAWTETGTASYGGYF
-,TRBV19,TRBJ2-1,TRBD2,17,TGTGCCAGTAGTAGCCCACGCCCCGGGACTAGCTACAATGAGCAGTTCTTC,CASSSPRPGTSYNEQFF
-,TRBV19,TRBJ1-1,-,15,TGTGCCAGTAGTAACCTAGCCCCAGGGAACACTGAAGCTTTCTTT,CASSNLAPGNTEAFF
few,TRBV28,TRBJ2-2,-,13,TGTGCCAGCAACCAGGGGGGCACCGGGGAGCTGTTTTTT,CASNQGGTGELFF
-,TRBV7-2,TRBJ2-3,TRBD2,15,TGTGCCAGCAGCTCAACGGGACTAGCGAGCTATACGCAGTATTTT,CASSSTGLASYTQYF
few,TRBV6-6,TRBJ1-2,TRBD1,15,TGTGCCAGCAGTTACTCAATACAGGGGGCGTTTGGCTACACCTTC,CASSYSIQGAFGYTF
-,TRBV7-2,TRBJ2-1,TRBD2,17,TGTGCCAGCAGCTTACCGTCGAGACTAGCGGGAGCGGATGAGCAGTTCTTC,CASSLPSRLAGADEQFF
-,TRBV19,TRBJ2-3,-,15,TGTGCCAGTAGTAAACCCACAGCGGCAACAGATACGCAGTATTTT,CASSKPTAATDTQYF
-,TRBV7-9,TRBJ2-7,TRBD1,16,TGTGCCAGCAGCTTTATTGAGGGGGCGGGTAGAAACGAGCAGTACTTC,CASSFIEGAGRNEQYF
-,TRBV25-1,TRBJ1-2,-,12,TGTGCCAGCAGTGAACTCTACGCTGGCTACACCTTC,CASSELYAGYTF
-,TRBV18,TRBJ2-1,TRBD2,16,TGTGCCAGCTCACCACCCTCTAGCGGGAGCTACAATGAGCAGTTCTTC,CASSPPSSGSYNEQFF
-,TRBV7-2,TRBJ2-1,TRBD1,14,TGTGCCAGCATCCAGGACAGGCTATACAATGAGCAGTTCTTC,CASIQDRLYNEQFF
few,TRBV7-9,TRBJ2-3,-,14,TGTGCCAGCAGCTTAGCAGCCCGCACAGATACGCAGTATTTT,CASSLAARTDTQYF
-,TRBV6-5,TRBJ2-3,-,12,TGTGCCTCAAGGGAGAGCACAGATACGCAGTATTTT,CASRESTDTQYF
once,TRBV11-2,TRBJ2-5,-,16,TGTGCCAGCAGCCCGATAACGGCCTACAGGTCCAGGACCCAGTACTTC,CASSPITAYRSRTQYF
-,TRBV6-1,TRBJ2-4,TRBD1,12,TGTGCCAGCACCAGACGGGACAGGCGTCCGTACTTC,CASTRRDRRPYF